The subject of this entry is one T cell receptor beta chain. Using immunoSEQ multiplex PCR, the repertoire was profiled, and TCRdb retains in-frame clones only, with some absent. The data show 220,000 or so clones, roughly 83% seen once. The data were taken from a study of blood T cell repertoires in COVID-19. On the study more broadly: COVID-19 samples collected from the United States, Italy and Spain covered acute and convalescent phases.

This CDR3 is built from 16 residues. After removal of 4 bases from V and 3 bases from J, the junction contained 5 bases not matched to a gene. The V gene's germline CDR1 is SGHRS and CDR2 YFSETQ. Residents of around 24 US areas, aged roughly 18 to 89 years, made up the participants. The sample taken for sequencing was PBMCs or T cells enriched from blood (not recorded which). The TCR comes from a woman between 40 and 50 years old with acute COVID-19. This chain joins TRBV5-1 and TRBJ2-3, with 13 positions matching TRBD2. CDR3 protein: CASSGLAGVGTDTQYF. The CDR3 DNA reads as TGCGCCAGCAGCGGACTAGCGGGAGTCGGTACAGATACGCAGTATTTT.